This T cell receptor (beta chain) comes out of a study of human T cells and chemical hapten exposure. The CDR3 has 14 amino acids. V trimming: 4 bases; J trimming: 0 bases; junction bases outside the gene matches: 4. The germline V gene has CDR1 SGHRS and CDR2 YFSETQ. TCRdb independently ran MiXCR on the RACE reads; one entry per CDR3 protein. The sample has around 120,000 distinct CDR3 sequences; roughly 12% are singletons. The time point denotes: pre-sensitization, week 0. Treatment given: therapeutic diphenylcyclopropenone sensitization with weekly scalp DPC. Participating donors were patients with alopecia, aged 18 to 70 years, considered appropriate candidates for DPC.

This sequence was found in a woman between 18 and 30 years old with alopecia areata. Some clones in this sample may be carry-over from other donors' samples. The chain links TRBV5-1 to TRBJ2-7; TRBD2 agrees at 7 bases. Source: whole blood, taken in connection with sensitization to the hapten diphenylcyclopropenone (DPC). CDR3 coding DNA: TGCGCCAGCAGCGGCGGGGGTTCCTCCTACGAGCAGTACTTC. Translated, it gives CASSGGGSSYEQYF. The complete variable domain, with remaining parts taken from reference TRBV5-1 and TRBJ2-7, reads KAGVTQTPRYLIKTRGQQVTLSCSPISGHRSVSWYQQTPGQGLQFLFEYFSETQRNKGNFPGRFSGRQFSNSRSEMNVSTLELGDSALYLCASSGGGSSYEQYFGPGTRLTVT.